This T cell receptor beta chain came from a study of CD8 T cells in Susac syndrome. Study-wide context: Treatment status at blood draw for the Susac syndrome patients was therapy-naive, corticosteroids, or intravenous immunoglobulin alone.

The study, taken as a whole, reports: Susac syndrome CD4+ T cell repertoires showed no clonal expansion.

The CDR3 is 12 amino acids. Germline V CDR1 and CDR2: GTSNPN, SVGIG (reference sequence). RNA, at about 0.45 to 1 ug, was reverse transcribed with random hexamers. MiXCR, run by TCRdb on the immunoSEQ multiplex PCR reads, gives a single entry per CDR3 protein. This table has over 120,000 distinct CDR3 sequences, roughly 94% appearing once. With respect to this clonotype: Its matching antigen is unknown.

The source is a human donor with Susac syndrome. Sequencing was carried out using CD4+ T cells from PBMCs. V gene TRBV30 combines with J gene TRBJ1-1; D uncertain. CDR3 sequence: CACARGWAEAFF. For the CDR3, the DNA is TGTGCTTGCGCCCGGGGATGGGCTGAAGCTTTCTTT.